What follows are 12 T cell receptor beta chains derived from one specimen sequenced in a study of T cell changes during pregnancy in multiple sclerosis. This table comes from immunoSEQ multiplex PCR, and its TCRdb copy is limited to in-frame clones, with some not included. The sample shows 45,000 or so clones, 80% to 95% of them seen only once. The sequencing here drew on CD8+ T cells from peripheral blood mononuclear cells, taken in the second trimester of pregnancy. The source of these receptors is a female donor with multiple sclerosis, enrolled in a pregnancy study.

The chain is built from TRBV15 and TRBJ2-4; possibly TRBD2 for D (7 bases). Trimming cost V 0 bases and J 6 bases, with 18 bases left between them. Germline V gives CDR1 LNHNV, CDR2 YYDKDF (reference sequence). The CDR3 totals 17 residues. CDR3 nucleotide sequence: TGTGCCACCAGCAGAGACGGAAAGTGGGGGGGCTTAAACATTCAGTACTTC. It translates to CATSRDGKWGGLNIQYF. The full variable domain, completed using reference TRBV15 and TRBJ2-4, is DAMVIQNPRYQVTQFGKPVTLSCSQTLNHNVMYWYQQKSSQAPKLLFHYYDKDFNNEADTPDNFQSRRPNTSFCFLDIRSPGLGDTAMYLCATSRDGKWGGLNIQYFGAGTRLSVL.

V usage is TRBV7-2 and J usage is TRBJ1-2; 7 nucleotides line up with TRBD1. The germline V gene encodes CDR1 SGHTA and CDR2 FQGNSA. This CDR3 is 13 amino acids long. V lost 1 base and J lost 10; bases outside the gene matches: 6. CDR3 DNA: TGTGCCAGCAGCTTAGGGCCAGGGGGGCTCTACACCTTC. Translating gives CASSLGPGGLYTF.

This chain connects TRBV6-5 to TRBJ1-1; a weak D match, TRBD1 (6 bases). The germline V gene has CDR1 MNHEY and CDR2 SVGAGI. V lost 2 bases to trimming and J lost 6 bases, with 16 bases between them. CDR3 size: 15 residues. CDR3: CASSYLRGSRAEAFF. DNA of the CDR3: TGTGCCAGCAGTTACCTCAGGGGTAGTAGGGCTGAAGCTTTCTTT.

This clone was seen a single time. J is TRBJ1-3 and V is TRBV9, with 10 nucleotides matching TRBD1. Germline V CDR1 and CDR2: SGDLS, YYNGEE. V dropped 3 bases and J dropped 2; count of bases not matched to a gene: 2. The CDR3 contains 15 residues. CDR3 bases: TGTGCCAGCAGCGGACAGGGGGCCGCTGGAAACACCATATATTTT. As protein: CASSGQGAAGNTIYF.

This clone was seen only once. The gene calls are TRBV2 and TRBJ2-1; 8 bases are shared with TRBD2. CDR3 length: 15 amino acids. The germline V gene encodes CDR1 SNHLY and CDR2 FYNNEI. Trimming took 4 bases from V and 3 from J; bases not matched to a gene: 5. CDR3 sequence reads: CASSAGGGLYNEQFF. For the CDR3, the DNA is TGTGCCAGCAGTGCAGGCGGGGGGCTCTACAATGAGCAGTTCTTC.

V usage is TRBV2 and J usage is TRBJ1-4; D is unresolved. The CDR3 is made up of 13 amino acids. Trimming stripped 10 bases from V and 5 bases from J, with 14 bases between. Germline V gene lookup returns CDR1 SNHLY and CDR2 FYNNEI. CDR3 sequence: CAIYVEGNEKLFF. The CDR3 DNA reads as TGTGCCATCTACGTTGAGGGAAATGAAAAACTGTTTTTT. The whole variable domain, filled in from reference TRBV2 and TRBJ1-4, reads EPEVTQTPSHQVTQMGQEVILRCVPISNHLYFYWYRQILGQKVEFLVSFYNNEISEKSEIFDDQFSVERPDGSNFTLKIRSTKLEDSAMYFCAIYVEGNEKLFFGSGTQLSVL.

The V and J genes are TRBV6-6 and TRBJ2-3, with D possibly TRBD2 on 6 matching bases. The CDR3 is made up of 15 amino acids. Germline assignment: CDR1 MNHNY and CDR2 SVGAGI (reference sequence). The ends were cut back, 4 bases at V and 6 bases at J, with 17 bases in the middle. CDR3 coding DNA: TGTGCCAGCAGTTGGCTCCCGGGGGAATCGGATACGCAGTATTTT. Its protein is CASSWLPGESDTQYF.

This rearrangement joins TRBV27 to TRBJ2-1; 9 bases are a match to TRBD1. Losses at the gene ends were 3 bases for V and 5 bases for J; bases not matched to a gene: 8. Germline CDR1 reads MNHEY; CDR2 reads SMNVEV (reference sequence). The CDR3 is made up of 16 amino acids. CDR3 residues: CASSFLQGAGDNEQFF. The CDR3 nucleotides read TGTGCCAGCAGTTTCCTACAGGGGGCTGGGGACAATGAGCAGTTCTTC.

The chain uses TRBV7-9 and TRBJ2-4; D is possibly TRBD2 (6 bases). V was cut by 5 bases and J by 8 bases, with 10 bases left in between. The CDR3 is made up of 12 amino acids. Germline CDR1 reads SEHNR; CDR2 reads FQNEAQ (reference sequence). CDR3 DNA: TGTGCCAGCAGCGCAACGGGGGACATTCAGTACTTC. Translation: CASSATGDIQYF.

This chain connects TRBV18 to TRBJ2-5; 9 nucleotides line up with TRBD1. The CDR3 length is 14 residues. Germline V gene data show CDR1 as KGHSH and CDR2 as LQKENI. V lost 5 bases to trimming and J lost 5 bases; unmatched junction nucleotides: 6. In DNA, the CDR3 is TGTGCCAGCTCAAACAGGGGGCAGTGGGAGACCCAGTACTTC. It yields the protein CASSNRGQWETQYF. The full variable domain, with the rest looked up from reference TRBV18 and TRBJ2-5, is NAGVMQNPRHLVRRRGQEARLRCSPMKGHSHVYWYRQLPEEGLKFMVYLQKENIIDESGMPKERFSAEFPKEGPSILRIQQVVRGDSAAYFCASSNRGQWETQYFGPGTRLLVL.

The gene calls are TRBV5-6 and TRBJ2-7; D is perhaps TRBD1 (6 bases). With 4 bases removed from V and 2 bases from J, the gap between germline ends came to 10 bases. CDR1 and CDR2 (germline): SGHDT, YYEEEE. This CDR3 is 13 amino acids long. The CDR3 nucleotides are TGTGCCAGCAGCCACAGGGTGACCTACGAGCAGTACTTC. It is translated as CASSHRVTYEQYF.

The chain recombines TRBV30 with TRBJ2-3; 8 bases fit TRBD1. Unmatched junction bases numbered 10, after V lost 5 bases and J lost 6 bases. CDR1 and CDR2 (germline): GTSNPN, SVGIG (reference sequence). The CDR3 runs to 14 residues. As DNA, the CDR3 is TGTGCCTGGGGTTCGACAGGGGTTAAGGATACGCAGTATTTT. Amino acid sequence: CAWGSTGVKDTQYF.